What follows are 22 T cell receptor beta chains derived from one specimen sequenced in a study of T cell responses to AZD1222 COVID-19 vaccine. Generated by immunoSEQ multiplex PCR, the TCRdb table keeps only in-frame clones and is missing some. In the table there are 150,000 or so clones, approximately 88% of which are singletons. Sequenced material: peripheral blood, taken on day 0 of AZD1222 vaccination. Source of these receptors: an adult in good health.

V and J are TRBV9 and TRBJ2-3; D possibly uses TRBD1 or TRBD2 (5 bases each). The CDR3 covers 14 residues. Germline V CDR1 and CDR2: SGDLS, YYNGEE. The ends were cut back, 3 bases at V and 6 bases at J, with 14 bases in the middle. For the CDR3, the DNA is TGTGCCAGCAGCGGAGGGACCGCCCTGGATACGCAGTATTTT. Translation: CASSGGTALDTQYF.

J is TRBJ2-7 and V is TRBV28; the match to TRBD1 covers 12 bases. J gave up 7 bases and V 6 bases, and 10 bases lay outside the gene matches. The germline CDR1 and CDR2 sequences are MDHEN and SYDVKM. The CDR3 runs to 15 residues. The CDR3 reads CASSDPGQGAREQYF. The CDR3 DNA reads TGTGCCAGCAGCGACCCGGGACAGGGGGCGCGAGAGCAGTACTTC.

J is TRBJ2-3 and V is TRBV18, with no clear D. The CDR3 is made up of 12 amino acids. From germline, CDR1 is KGHSH and CDR2 LQKENI. With 5 bases removed from V and 0 bases from J, the gap between germline ends came to 3 bases. The CDR3 sequence is CASSTSTDTQYF. CDR3 nucleotides: TGTGCCAGCTCAACAAGCACAGATACGCAGTATTTT. Supplemented by reference TRBV18 and TRBJ2-3, the full variable domain reads NAGVMQNPRHLVRRRGQEARLRCSPMKGHSHVYWYRQLPEEGLKFMVYLQKENIIDESGMPKERFSAEFPKEGPSILRIQQVVRGDSAAYFCASSTSTDTQYFGPGTRLTVL.

This chain uses TRBV28 with TRBJ2-7; TRBD1 aligns across 9 bases. There are 14 residues in the CDR3. V lost 5 bases and J lost 4; bases outside the gene matches: 6. CDR1 and CDR2 (germline): MDHEN, SYDVKM. The CDR3 sequence: CASSPGTGIYEQYF. CDR3 nucleotides: TGTGCCAGCAGTCCAGGGACAGGGATATACGAGCAGTACTTC.

In DNA form, the CDR3 reads TGTGCCAGCAGTAGGGACAGGGGAGTGGTATATGGCTACACCTTC. It is translated as CASSRDRGVVYGYTF. V gene TRBV6-5 combines with J gene TRBJ1-2, with 10 bases identical to TRBD1. The CDR3 has 15 amino acids. After removal of 5 bases from V and 5 bases from J, the junction contained 8 bases not matched to a gene. Germline assignment: CDR1 MNHEY and CDR2 SVGAGI.

V gene TRBV15 combines with J gene TRBJ2-7, with D uncertain. The CDR3 runs 16 residues. Germline V gene lookup returns CDR1 LNHNV and CDR2 YYDKDF (reference sequence). V lost 0 bases and J lost 4, with 16 bases in between. CDR3 residues: CATSRDLAAAEYEQYF. The CDR3 nucleotides are TGTGCCACCAGCAGAGATCTGGCAGCCGCCGAGTACGAGCAGTACTTC.

V usage is TRBV5-1 and J usage is TRBJ1-2; the D gene is possibly TRBD1 (5 bases). The germline V gene encodes CDR1 SGHRS and CDR2 YFSETQ. Trimming took 1 base from V and 2 from J, leaving 18 bases between them. This CDR3 spans 17 amino acids. The CDR3 nucleotides read TGCGCCAGCAGCTTGCTCCGGGGACCCACTGACAACTATGGCTACACCTTC. Translation: CASSLLRGPTDNYGYTF.

Only a few counts were recorded for this clone. The chain uses TRBV7-2 and TRBJ1-1; the match to TRBD1 covers 7 bases. CDR3 length: 13 amino acids. The J segment lost 11 bases and the V segment lost 2 bases, leaving 8 bases of the junction unmatched. Germline V gene sequence: CDR1 SGHTA, CDR2 FQGNSA. The CDR3 loop is CASSLRQGRDAFF. In DNA form, the CDR3 reads TGTGCCAGCAGCTTAAGACAGGGCCGCGACGCTTTCTTT.

The chain recombines TRBV18 with TRBJ1-1; TRBD1 matches 10 bases. The CDR3 has 16 residues. Trimming at V came to 4 bases and at J to 2 bases, leaving 7 bases not matched to a gene. Germline V gene data show CDR1 as KGHSH and CDR2 as LQKENI. The CDR3 DNA reads TGTGCCAGCTCACAGACAGGGGGCGAAACCAACACTGAAGCTTTCTTT. Protein product: CASSQTGGETNTEAFF.

The chain uses TRBV3-1 (or the pseudogene TRBV3-2) and TRBJ1-5; 7 nucleotides match TRBD1. CDR1 LGHDT and CDR2 YNNKEL come from the germline V gene (reference sequence). The CDR3 has 14 amino acids. The junction had 4 bases not matched to a gene; V was cut back by 2 bases and J by 6 bases. The CDR3 DNA reads TGTGCCAGCAGCCAACGAGGGGGCAGTCAGCCCCAGCATTTT. It codes for CASSQRGGSQPQHF.

This clone appeared once. The V gene is TRBV5-5, the J gene TRBJ1-1; D gene ambiguous. This CDR3 is built from 13 residues. Trimming left V 3 bases short and J 5 bases short, with 11 bases between. Germline CDR1 is SGHKS and CDR2 is YYEKEE (reference sequence). CDR3 coding DNA: TGTGCCAGCAGCTATGGTCCTGGGACTGAAGCTTTCTTT. Protein sequence: CASSYGPGTEAFF. Together with reference TRBV5-5 and TRBJ1-1, the CDR3 gives the full variable domain: DAGVTQSPTHLIKTRGQQVTLRCSPISGHKSVSWYQQVLGQGPQFIFQYYEKEERGRGNFPDRFSARQFPNYSSELNVNALLLGDSALYLCASSYGPGTEAFFGQGTRLTVV.

This chain uses TRBV7-8 with TRBJ2-1; TRBD2 matches at 8 bases. The CDR3 spans 15 residues. With V trimmed by 8 bases and J by 6 bases, 12 bases remained unmatched. The germline V gene has CDR1 SGHVS and CDR2 FQNEAQ. The CDR3 coding sequence is TGTGCCAGCCGAATAGCGGGGAGCCTAGCCAATGAGCAGTTCTTC. Its protein is CASRIAGSLANEQFF.

V is TRBV28 and J is TRBJ2-7; D gene unclear. V was clipped by 1 base and J by 7 bases, with 8 bases between them. The CDR3 has 12 amino acids. The germline gives CDR1 MDHEN, CDR2 SYDVKM. CDR3 in DNA: TGTGCCAGCAGTTTATATGGCCTGGAGCAGTACTTC. This gives the protein CASSLYGLEQYF.

The chain combines TRBV28 with TRBJ2-1; a possible D gene is TRBD2 (6 bases). This CDR3 is built from 15 residues. Germline lookup yields CDR1 MDHEN and CDR2 SYDVKM. With 6 bases removed from V and 0 bases from J, the gap between germline ends came to 12 bases. The CDR3 bases are TGTGCCAGCAGAATTGGGGGGAACTCCTACAATGAGCAGTTCTTC. As protein: CASRIGGNSYNEQFF.

The chain uses TRBV7-3 and TRBJ2-2, with 9 bases matching TRBD1. The CDR3 loop spans 16 amino acids. Germline CDR1 is SGHTA and CDR2 is FQGTGA. The ends lost 5 bases at V and 4 bases at J; junction bases unmatched: 8. The CDR3 DNA follows: TGTGCCAGCAGCCGGTTCTCGGGACAGGGCACCGGGGAGCTGTTTTTT. Translated, it gives CASSRFSGQGTGELFF.

The V gene is TRBV27, the J gene TRBJ2-1; TRBD1 or TRBD2 may be the D gene (5 bases each). Germline CDR1 MNHEY, CDR2 SMNVEV (reference sequence). The CDR3 covers 11 residues. Deletions cut 6 bases from V and 10 bases from J, with 10 bases between. The CDR3 sequence is CASRLGVEQFF. The CDR3 DNA is TGTGCCAGCAGGTTGGGGGTAGAGCAGTTCTTC.

V usage is TRBV24-1 and J usage is TRBJ2-2; tentatively, D is TRBD1 (6 bases). CDR3 length: 14 amino acids. The V end lost 9 bases, the J end lost 5 bases, and 15 bases lay between the germline ends. CDR1 is KGHDR and CDR2 is SFDVKD in the germline V gene. CDR3 coding DNA: TGTGCCACCGTTCAGGGGTGGGGGACCGGGGAGCTGTTTTTT. Encoded protein: CATVQGWGTGELFF.

The rearrangement links TRBV5-1 to TRBJ1-1; D not resolved. The CDR3 totals 15 residues. CDR1 and CDR2 from the germline V gene are SGHRS and YFSETQ. V dropped 1 base and J dropped 0 bases, with 10 bases sitting between them. CDR3 loop: CASSLRTDMNTEAFF. CDR3 DNA sequence: TGCGCCAGCAGCTTGCGGACCGATATGAACACTGAAGCTTTCTTT.

The chain employs TRBV5-1 and TRBJ1-1, with D maybe TRBD1 (6 bases). The CDR3 loop spans 15 amino acids. CDR1 and CDR2 from the germline V gene are SGHRS and YFSETQ. Trimming left V 4 bases short and J 1 base short, with 14 bases between. CDR3 region: CASSPRTVQNTEAFF. The CDR3 DNA follows: TGCGCCAGCAGCCCCAGGACAGTGCAGAACACTGAAGCTTTCTTT. Full variable domain (remainder filled in from reference TRBV5-1 and TRBJ1-1): KAGVTQTPRYLIKTRGQQVTLSCSPISGHRSVSWYQQTPGQGLQFLFEYFSETQRNKGNFPGRFSGRQFSNSRSEMNVSTLELGDSALYLCASSPRTVQNTEAFFGQGTRLTVV.

The sample holds one count of this clone. J is TRBJ2-2 and V is TRBV5-1; possibly TRBD1 for D (5 bases). Per the germline V gene, CDR1 is SGHRS and CDR2 is YFSETQ. V was trimmed by 2 bases and J by 4 bases, leaving 9 bases between them. The length of the CDR3 is 14 residues. This CDR3 is CASSFQGGTGELFF. CDR3 nucleotides: TGCGCCAGCAGCTTTCAGGGCGGCACCGGGGAGCTGTTTTTT. Full variable domain (rest looked up from reference TRBV5-1 and TRBJ2-2): KAGVTQTPRYLIKTRGQQVTLSCSPISGHRSVSWYQQTPGQGLQFLFEYFSETQRNKGNFPGRFSGRQFSNSRSEMNVSTLELGDSALYLCASSFQGGTGELFFGEGSRLTVL.

V usage is TRBV3-1 (or the pseudogene TRBV3-2) and J usage is TRBJ2-7, with 7 bases identical to TRBD2. The trim removed 4 bases at V and 6 bases at J, leaving 12 bases unmatched. The V gene's germline CDR1 is LGHDT and CDR2 YNNKEL (reference sequence). The CDR3 has 15 amino acids. The CDR3 region is CASSRSGTEVSEQYF. In nucleotides, the CDR3 is TGTGCCAGCAGCCGGAGCGGGACGGAGGTCTCCGAGCAGTACTTC.

The chain couples TRBV12-3 or TRBV12-4 to TRBJ1-2; no clear D. The V end was cut by 7 bases, the J end by 2 bases, with 8 bases between. CDR3 length: 12 residues. CDR3: CASTPENYGYTF. DNA of the CDR3: TGTGCCAGCACTCCAGAAAACTATGGCTACACCTTC.